This TCR beta chain was recovered during a study of T-cell reconstitution after alpha-beta-depleted transplantation in children. Broader study findings: At the one-year point after transplant, T-cell counts and TCRbeta diversity were found to come mostly from T cells that had been newly produced. Surviving recipient T cells and thymic progenitors underlay high day-60 TCRbeta diversity in some patients. Several hundred expanded graft clones reportedly gave rise to the alpha-beta T cells present about two months after transplant.

Preparation of the TCRbeta library involved a method that used unique molecular identifiers. TCRdb redid the calling of the PCR reads with MiXCR, one entry per CDR3 protein. The sample has 450,000 to 600,000 distinct CDR3 sequences; 13% are singletons. The J segment lost 0 bases and the V segment lost 4 bases, leaving 8 bases of the junction unmatched. The CDR3 runs 16 residues. Germline V lookup: CDR1 MNHEY, CDR2 SMNVEV (reference sequence). There are many counts of this clonotype. The antigen remains undetermined. The clonotype was recovered from a male patient aged 10-17 years who had a stem cell transplant for acute myeloid leukemia, so the T cells may come from the graft donor. The sample here was PBMCs, mostly from graft donor cells, taken 360 days after TCRalphabeta/CD19-depleted stem cell transplant. The J gene is TRBJ2-5, the V gene TRBV27; 7 bases line up with TRBD1. CDR3 amino acids: CASSSRIGQDQETQYF. The CDR3 DNA follows: TGTGCCAGCAGTTCCAGGATAGGACAGGACCAAGAGACCCAGTACTTC.